The entry below describes one T cell receptor (beta chain). Its antigen remains undetermined. Base qualities are not recorded, but no much larger clone differs from it by a single base. The collaborating institutions used their own protocols to collect whole blood in K2EDTA tubes. Collaborator samples were shipped for TCRbeta analysis as frozen whole blood, isolated PBMCs, or DNA extracted from either sample type. This specimen comes from a study of blood T cell repertoires in COVID-19 (TCRdb year 2020). Some background on the complete study: Samples covering the acute and convalescent phases of COVID-19 were provided by collaborators in the United States, Italy and Spain. The material from the prospective study consisted of cDNA or gDNA derived from T cells, B-cell-depleted T cells, or PBMCs. Subjects who had been exposed to COVID-19, were actively infected with it, or had recovered from it provided the deeply sampled blood TCRbeta repertoires that made up the dataset. The repertoires were made available in a free public database intended to serve as a resource for research on the immune response to SARS-CoV-2. Samples came from the ongoing ImmuneRACE study (first 160 participants) plus 1,254 subjects from 6 global collaborators. Nearly every sample came with metadata listing a de-identified subject ID, COVID-19 status, age in years and sex. Where HLA class I and class II types were available, the types were taken from metadata supplied by the sample provider, not from assay-based typing. Points the paper makes about the study in general: How much clinical and demographic metadata was included differed by source and by participant, and the metadata was provided uncurated.

The immunoSEQ Assay, a bias-controlled multiplex PCR, was used to amplify TCRbeta CDR3 regions from genomic DNA. The original methods were these. The number of nucleated cells in each sample was estimated from the amplification of reference gene primers within the assay. To quantify the absolute abundance of each unique TCRbeta CDR3 rearrangement, sequence reads were collapsed and filtered. For each sample, productive Simpson clonality was calculated as the square root of Simpson's diversity index over productive rearrangements. Entries here come from immuneACCESS through TCRdb and include only in-frame sequences with V and J called. Some clones fail to appear in such tables; in the studies checked, an unresolved V gene covers under half of the shortfall, and the cause of the remainder is unknown. V and J calls and clone size are those listed in that table; D and trimming were worked out from the DNA. In this sample the table shows 120,000 or so clones, over 75% of which occur a single time. Of the sample, under 4% falls within the top ten clones.

The germline V gene yields SGHDN for CDR1 and FVKESK for CDR2. V sheds 1 base and J sheds 6 bases, leaving 12 bases between their ends. Including the terminal cysteine and phenylalanine, the CDR3 comprises 14 residues. Only the CDR3 DNA is retained, 42 bases long and in frame from the first base. Here the chain combines TRBV14 and TRBJ1-1, and perhaps TRBD1 as D gene, on 6 matching bases. Sequencing was carried out using peripheral blood. This sequence was found in a man aged 60 to 75 with acute or convalescent COVID-19. The CDR3 protein: CASSQVRGAAEAFF. The nucleotides are TGTGCCAGCAGCCAAGTACGGGGGGCGGCTGAAGCTTTCTTT.